This T cell receptor beta chain comes out of a study of T-cell reconstitution after alpha-beta-depleted transplantation in children (dated by TCRdb to the mid-2010s). For the wider study: Using TCR repertoire profiling, the study followed T-cell immune reconstitution in a quantitative way in children after TCRalphabeta/CD19-depleted allogeneic hematopoietic cell transplantation.

This clonotype has a count of ten or more. Its antigen is unknown. One base away there is no much larger clone; base qualities are not given. The library was obtained by PCR. TCRdb lists the instrument as Illumina HiSeq 2500. TCR library preparation used molecular barcoding, with unique molecular identifiers applied to normalize quantification of the TCRbeta repertoire. TCRdb took the public reads, trimmed them with fastp at Q25, ran MiXCR for clone calling and kept in-frame beta chains. All rows with the same CDR3 protein become a single entry with the most common DNA and genes. This sample comprises hundreds of thousands of distinct CDR3 sequences, 8% to 10% of them detected only once. The ten most abundant clones make up 6.2% of the sample. Based on the germline V gene, the CDR1 and CDR2 sequences are LGHNA and YSLEER. The cysteine opens and the phenylalanine closes a CDR3 of 19 amino acids. Only the CDR3 region is kept as DNA, spanning 57 bases read in frame from base 1. V loses 1 base at its end and J loses 1 base; junction bases beyond the gene matches: 12.

Sample: PBMCs from the stem cell graft donor, taken from the stem cell graft. The V gene is TRBV4-3 and the J gene is TRBJ2-2; TRBD2 fits 7 bases in the junction. This sequence was found in a human donor who donated a stem cell graft to a child with acute lymphoblastic leukemia. The sequenced DNA is TGCGCCAGCAGCCAAGGGAACGGGAGGAGACAAAAGAACACCGGGGAGCTGTTTTTT. The resulting protein is CASSQGNGRRQKNTGELFF.